This paragraph reports one T cell receptor beta chain. This clonotype was seen ten or more times. No antigen is known for it. No quality values exist for individual bases; no much larger clone is one base distant. Ophthalmopathy patients had moderately to severely active disease, Clinical Activity Score of at least 3, NOSPECS grade of at least 4, and duration under 3 months. Patients with uncontrolled infections, other autoimmune diseases, pregnancy or lactation were excluded. Clinical symptoms, serum thyroxine and TRAb, thyroid ultrasound, and orbital computed tomography formed the basis for the diagnoses. Ficoll-Paque density gradient centrifugation was used to isolate PBMCs from 9.5 to 10 ml of fresh peripheral blood. Trizol reagent was used to extract total RNA, and RNA quality was then checked on an Agilent 2100 Bioanalyzer. The TCR beta CDR3 regions were amplified from the RNA transcripts. A first-round RT-PCR of the TCR CDR3 used the HTBI primer set with the Qiagen OneStep RT-PCR kit. Libraries were constructed in a second round of multiplex PCR, after which size selection and purification were performed. Sequencing of the libraries was done on an Illumina HiSeq2000 using paired-end 100 bp reads. Turning to the authors' computational methods: SOAPnuke was used to process the raw data, removing reads that contained adapters or uncalled bases, had a mean Phred below 15, or lacked an exact match to the constant primer or identifier. COPE v1.2.5 was used to merge the high-quality paired reads, and each unique nucleotide sequence was defined as a clonotype. MiTCR v1.1 was used to align clonotypes to the IMGT TRBV, TRBD and TRBJ reference segments. Only V-J combinations with frequency above 0.0001, covering about 99% of repertoires, were analysed. A TCS score was defined as the ratio of F50 (clonal expansion) to E x V (chaos), with BLOSUM62-based TCRdist applied between CDR3 peptides within each V-J. Welch's t-statistics and random forest reduced 500 to 550 V-J features to roughly 13, which were used in a naive Bayes classifier (R e1071). The raw public reads went through TCRdb reprocessing: fastp at Q25, MiXCR clone calling, in-frame beta chains kept. When rows share a CDR3 protein, they turn into one entry using the most common DNA and genes. In this record, the V and J calls reflect TCRdb's handling and not the investigators' own analysis. A total of about 520,000 distinct CDR3 sequences appear in this sample, around 24% of them only once. 11% of the sample is held by the ten biggest clonotypes.

For CDR1 and CDR2, the germline V gene lists SGDLS and YYNGEE. Inclusive of the bounding cysteine and phenylalanine, the CDR3 is 14 residues long. Only CDR3 DNA remains: 42 bases, in frame from the first base. V and J lose 4 bases and 3 bases, and a span of 11 bases separates them. This entry belongs to a study of T cells in Graves' hyperthyroidism and ophthalmopathy (dated by TCRdb to about 2019). A note on the overall study: Peripheral blood was collected at initial diagnosis, before any treatment. A discovery cohort of roughly 100 patients, approximately 45 with Graves' ophthalmopathy and approximately 60 with stable Graves' hyperthyroidism, was used to find distinguishing TCR V-J signatures. Prospective prediction of ophthalmopathy was tested in an independent validation cohort of 18 to 20 hyperthyroidism patients and some 17 patients who later progressed to ophthalmopathy. The approximately 98 discovery patients were randomly divided into training and test sets at a 7:3 ratio. In addition, the study compared T-cell repertoires in thyroid tissue and in blood from a handful of Graves' hyperthyroidism patients. After sampling, hyperthyroidism patients received methimazole starting at 30 mg daily, and ophthalmopathy patients received high-dose intravenous methylprednisolone. The paper reports TCR Vbeta CDR3 sequencing of 135 peripheral blood samples: over 40 ophthalmopathy, around 80 hyperthyroidism and approximately 17 progressor patients.

Broader findings and caveats from the paper: Most expanded thyroid clonotypes (frequency above 0.001) were also found in blood, which suggests that blood repertoires may mirror thyroid immune responses. A 13 V-J signature model separated ophthalmopathy from stable hyperthyroidism, with roughly 88% sensitivity and 81.08% specificity in cross-validation and 80%/75% in testing. In validation, the model predicted progression to ophthalmopathy a median of roughly 6.5 months before onset, with approximately 68% sensitivity and roughly 72% specificity. Sample size was not statistically predetermined, and investigators were not blinded to group allocation.

Material: blood. The sequence was collected from a woman in her thirties with Graves' ophthalmopathy. The rearranged segments are TRBV9 and TRBJ1-3; the D segment cannot be called with confidence. At the DNA level, the sequence is TGTGCCAGCAGCTCTCCGGACCGTGGAAACACCATATATTTT. Its product reads: CASSSPDRGNTIYF.